This T cell receptor beta chain emerged from a study of T cell responses to AZD1222 COVID-19 vaccine (dated by TCRdb to the early 2020s). About the study as a whole: AZD1222 recipients given second doses at about 4 weeks or at about 12 weeks were pooled, since spike-specific TCR depth and breadth were not found to differ between the two schedules. Enrollment into the trials was organized by age into subgroups of 18-55, 56-69 and 70-plus years, and those subgroups contained 148, 28 and 57 TCR-sequenced participants, respectively. A total of 230 or so trial participants underwent TCR sequencing, of whom about 200 received two doses of AZD1222 and some 26 received two doses of the MenACWY control vaccine. Overall study outcomes, separate from this receptor: Because no samples from the day 14 peak response were available, repertoires could be characterized only after the peak T cell response. Reportedly, almost half of the unique spike-specific TCRs recognized epitopes lying outside the regions that are mutated in the B.1.351 and B.1.1.7 variants. Only 5 to 7 AZD1222 recipients were SARS-CoV-2 seropositive at baseline, limiting conclusions about previously exposed vaccinees. The 56-69-year group was small, and its depth increase did not reach significance, likely because of low power. After two AZD1222 doses, spike-specific TCR breadth and depth were significantly higher than at day 0 and than in MenACWY recipients. Participants were mostly white British, with more females than males. The authors suggested clonal diversity may have been underestimated. The vaccine-associated CD4 TCRs covered the entire spike protein, and the dominant responses fell in regions 160-218 and 743-854.

The CDR3 sequence holds 14 residues, the cysteine and phenylalanine included. CDR3 DNA only is kept here, 42 bases in frame from base 1. Notes on this clone: Its antigen remains unidentified. No quality values exist for individual bases; no much larger clone is one base distant.

The CDR3 regions of human TCRbeta chains were subjected to immunosequencing. Regarding the original processing steps: Repertoire TCRs were matched against a reference library of SARS-CoV-2-specific TCRs generated with the MIRA antigen-specificity platform. Breadth was defined as the fraction of unique TCRs that were SARS-CoV-2-associated. Depth was defined as the fraction of total T cells that were SARS-CoV-2-associated. Each spike-specific TCR was assigned to its reactive spike region and to a CD4 or CD8 class using the MIRA data. Log10-transformed breadth and depth values were compared by one-way ANOVA with Sidak's multiple comparisons tests. Not all clones reach the TCRdb copy of this immuneACCESS table, which keeps in-frame sequences only. Checked studies attribute under half of the gap to unresolved V genes and leave the rest unexplained. The V and J calls and the clone size are those of that table, but D and trimming were determined from the DNA. The sample yields over 100,000 clones; approximately 94% were counted once. The ten largest make up roughly 6.6% of the sample.

What this sample's time point label stands for: baseline before first vaccination. Vaccinee samples were obtained from the UK trials COV001 and COV002, which included a single-blind randomized controlled phase 2/3 trial of AZD1222 (ChAdOx1 nCoV-19) in healthy adults. For TCRbeta chain sequencing, PBMC samples were collected from trial participants at day 0 and at day 28 after the second dose. The rearranged chain carries TRBV21-1 and TRBJ2-3; the listed D gene, TRBD2, was not tested against the DNA. TRBV21-1 is deemed a pseudogene. Here the sequenced sample was peripheral blood, taken on day 0 of AZD1222 vaccination. The receptor was derived from an adult in good health. Here is the DNA: TGTGCCAGCAGCAAGCGGGACGAGACAGATACGCAGTATTTT. Its amino acids are CASSKRDETDTQYF.